This T cell receptor gamma chain originates from a study of intestinal T cells in coeliac disease. Genomic DNA came from ten 5-µm formalin-fixed paraffin-embedded scrolls per case. This clone has a handful of counts. The antigen is unknown. This CDR3 is 14 amino acids long. J was trimmed by 0 bases and V by 3 bases; bases with no gene match: 5. The germline V gene has CDR1 EGSTGY and CDR2 YDSYTSSV. TRG repertoires were amplified with LymphoTrack primers from roughly 0.2 ug of biopsy DNA. TCRdb re-processed the multiplex PCR reads via CATT. The sample contains thousands of gamma-chain clones, over 40% of which appear only once. Study-wide results and limits: Splitting by age did not yield significant classification despite group age differences.

This rearrangement joins TRGV4 to TRGJ1 or TRGJ2. This clonotype originated in a human donor with celiac disease. Sequencing was performed on a duodenal biopsy. As DNA, the CDR3 is TGTGCCACCTGGGATAACCCGAATTATTATAAGAAACTCTTT. This gives the protein CATWDNPNYYKKLF.